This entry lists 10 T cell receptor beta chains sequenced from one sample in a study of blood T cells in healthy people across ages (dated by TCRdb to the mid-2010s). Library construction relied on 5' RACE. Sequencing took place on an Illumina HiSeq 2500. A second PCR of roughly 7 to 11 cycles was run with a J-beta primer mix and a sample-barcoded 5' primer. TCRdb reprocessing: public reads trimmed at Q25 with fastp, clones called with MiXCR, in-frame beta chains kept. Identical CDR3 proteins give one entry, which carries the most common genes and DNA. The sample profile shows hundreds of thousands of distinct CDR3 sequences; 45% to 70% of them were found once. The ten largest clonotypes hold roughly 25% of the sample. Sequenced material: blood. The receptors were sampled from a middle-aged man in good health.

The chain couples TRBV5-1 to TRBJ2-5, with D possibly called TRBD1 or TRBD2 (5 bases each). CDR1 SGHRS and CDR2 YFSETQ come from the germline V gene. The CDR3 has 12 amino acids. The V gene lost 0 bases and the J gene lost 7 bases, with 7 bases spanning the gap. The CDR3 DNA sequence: TGCGCCAGCAGCTTGGGGGACGGGACCCAGTACTTC. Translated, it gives CASSLGDGTQYF.

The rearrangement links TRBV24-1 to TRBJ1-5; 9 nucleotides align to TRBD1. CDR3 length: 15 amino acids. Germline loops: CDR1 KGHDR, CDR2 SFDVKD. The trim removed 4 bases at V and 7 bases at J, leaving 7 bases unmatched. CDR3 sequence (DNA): TGTGCCACCAGTGAGGGACAGGGTTTATGGCAGCCCCAGCATTTT. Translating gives CATSEGQGLWQPQHF.

CDR3 protein: CASSLEGAPTTDTQYF. The CDR3 DNA reads as TGCGCCAGCAGCTTGGAGGGGGCTCCTACCACAGATACGCAGTATTTT. The chain carries TRBV5-1 and TRBJ2-3; 7 nucleotides align to TRBD1. V lost 0 bases, J lost 2 bases, and 6 bases stayed unmatched. The CDR3 spans 16 residues. The germline V gene has CDR1 SGHRS and CDR2 YFSETQ.

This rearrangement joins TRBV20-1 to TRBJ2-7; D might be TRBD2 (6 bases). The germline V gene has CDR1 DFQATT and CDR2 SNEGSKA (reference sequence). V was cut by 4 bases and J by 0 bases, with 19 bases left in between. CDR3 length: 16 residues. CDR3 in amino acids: CSANWVRGTSSYEQYF. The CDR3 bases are TGCAGTGCTAACTGGGTGCGCGGGACGAGCTCCTACGAGCAGTACTTC.

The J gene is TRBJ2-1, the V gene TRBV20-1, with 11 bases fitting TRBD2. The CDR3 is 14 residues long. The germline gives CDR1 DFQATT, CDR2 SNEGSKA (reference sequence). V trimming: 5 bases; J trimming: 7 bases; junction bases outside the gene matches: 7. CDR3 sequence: CSAPPRLAGNEQFF. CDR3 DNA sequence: TGCAGTGCTCCCCCCAGACTAGCGGGAAATGAGCAGTTCTTC.

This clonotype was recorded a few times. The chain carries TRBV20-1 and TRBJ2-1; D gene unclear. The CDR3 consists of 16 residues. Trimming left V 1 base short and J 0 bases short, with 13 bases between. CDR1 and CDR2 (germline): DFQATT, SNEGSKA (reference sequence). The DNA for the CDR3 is TGCAGTGCTAGAGTAGGCGTTTTTAGCTCCTACAATGAGCAGTTCTTC. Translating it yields CSARVGVFSSYNEQFF.

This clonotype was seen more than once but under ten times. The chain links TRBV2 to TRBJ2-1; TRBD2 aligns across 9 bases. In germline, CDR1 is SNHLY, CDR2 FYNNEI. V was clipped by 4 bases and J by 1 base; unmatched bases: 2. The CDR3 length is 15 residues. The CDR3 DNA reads TGTGCCAGCAGTGGAGCGGGGGGATCCTACAATGAGCAGTTCTTC. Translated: CASSGAGGSYNEQFF.

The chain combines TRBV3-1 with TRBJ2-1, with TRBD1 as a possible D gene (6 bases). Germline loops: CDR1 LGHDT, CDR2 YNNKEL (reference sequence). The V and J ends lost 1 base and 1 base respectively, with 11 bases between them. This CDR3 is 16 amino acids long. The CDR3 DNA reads TGTGCCAGCAGCCAAGGTCAGGGGCCTTCCTACAATGAGCAGTTCTTC. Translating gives CASSQGQGPSYNEQFF.

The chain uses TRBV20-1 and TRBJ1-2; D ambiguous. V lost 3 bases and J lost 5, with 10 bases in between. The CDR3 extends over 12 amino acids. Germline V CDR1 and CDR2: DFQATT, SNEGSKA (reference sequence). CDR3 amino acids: CSASRQHYGYTF. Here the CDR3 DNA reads TGCAGTGCTAGCCGGCAGCATTATGGCTACACCTTC.

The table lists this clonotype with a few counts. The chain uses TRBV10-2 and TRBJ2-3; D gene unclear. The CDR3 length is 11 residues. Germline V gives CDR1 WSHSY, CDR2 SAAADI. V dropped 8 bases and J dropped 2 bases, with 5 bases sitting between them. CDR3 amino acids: CASEDTDTQYF. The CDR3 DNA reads TGCGCCAGCGAGGACACAGATACGCAGTATTTT.